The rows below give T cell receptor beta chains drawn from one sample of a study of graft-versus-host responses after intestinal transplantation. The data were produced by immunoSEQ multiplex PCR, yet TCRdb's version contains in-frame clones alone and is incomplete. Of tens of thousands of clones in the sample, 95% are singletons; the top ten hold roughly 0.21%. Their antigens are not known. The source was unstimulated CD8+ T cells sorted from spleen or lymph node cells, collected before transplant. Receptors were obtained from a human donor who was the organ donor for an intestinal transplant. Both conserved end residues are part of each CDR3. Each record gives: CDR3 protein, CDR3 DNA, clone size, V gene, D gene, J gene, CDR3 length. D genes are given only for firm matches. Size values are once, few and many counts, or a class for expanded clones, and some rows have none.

CASSPRPNNYGYTF,TGTGCCAGCAGCCCCAGACCAAATAACTATGGCTACACCTTC,-,TRBV7-8,-,TRBJ1-2,14
CATSRAPEGPAEAFF,TGTGCCACCAGCAGAGCCCCCGAGGGTCCCGCGGAGGCTTTCTTT,once,TRBV15,-,TRBJ1-1,15
CASSEAGSYEQYF,TGCGCCAGCAGTGAGGCAGGCTCCTACGAGCAGTACTTC,-,TRBV10-1,-,TRBJ2-7,13
CASTEKFAGGSDIPYEQYF,TGCGCCAGCACCGAGAAGTTTGCGGGGGGATCCGACATACCCTACGAGCAGTACTTC,-,TRBV4-1,TRBD2,TRBJ2-7,19
CASSGVLQPQHF,TGTGCCAGCAGTGGGGTTTTGCAGCCCCAGCATTTT,-,TRBV7-9,-,TRBJ1-5,12
CASSVDSRFEQYF,TGTGCCAGTAGTGTGGACAGCAGGTTCGAGCAGTACTTC,-,TRBV19,-,TRBJ2-7,13
CASSWTSLGWDEQFF,TGTGCCAGCAGCTGGACTAGCCTGGGGTGGGATGAGCAGTTCTTC,-,TRBV7-9,TRBD2,TRBJ2-1,15
CASSFSAGSYEQYF,TGTGCCAGCAGTTTCTCGGCAGGGTCCTACGAGCAGTACTTC,-,TRBV27,-,TRBJ2-7,14
CASSPTGVDTEAFF,TGTGCCAGCAGCCCCACGGGGGTAGACACTGAAGCTTTCTTT,-,TRBV5-5,-,TRBJ1-1,14
CASSSQRGGAYNEQFF,TGTGCCAGCAGTTCCCAGCGGGGGGGGGCCTACAATGAGCAGTTCTTC,-,TRBV27,TRBD2,TRBJ2-1,16